Described below is a single T cell receptor beta chain sequence and its context. Its antigen is still unknown. CDR3 size: 14 residues. Losses at the gene ends were 6 bases for V and 1 base for J; bases not matched to a gene: 5. Germline V gene data show CDR1 as KGHSH and CDR2 as LQKENI. Amplification used 60 Vbeta primers and 13 Jbeta primers. Per the study methods: In a later analysis, the count reached tens of millions of unique TCR beta chains, with approximately 10 million shared. TCRdb's table, derived via immunoSEQ multiplex PCR, lists solely in-frame clones and lacks some. The DNA gave D and trimming, while V, J and clone size come from that table. The data hold about 200,000 clones, with around 83% observed a single time. The sample is drawn from a study of cytomegalovirus exposure and HLA in healthy donors. Study results and limitations: Follow-up analysis seemed to connect common viral pathogens with several of the most significant clusters identified.

The sample comprised PBMCs. This chain connects TRBV18 to TRBJ1-2, with TRBD1 matching over 7 bases. The TCR was taken from a woman aged 40 to 55 in good health and CMV-seronegative. In DNA form, the CDR3 reads TGTGCCAGCTCCGAGGGACAGCTTAACTATGGCTACACCTTC. It encodes CASSEGQLNYGYTF.